Listed here is a single T cell receptor (beta chain). The ends were cut back, 4 bases at V and 0 bases at J, with 15 bases in the middle. CDR3 length: 17 residues. Germline V gives CDR1 MNHEY, CDR2 SMNVEV (reference sequence). The data stem from a study of blood T cell repertoires in COVID-19. As handled by the study authors: Amplification with reference gene primers provided the estimates of nucleated cell counts. TCRdb's copy holds only in-frame clones and misses some; the assay was immunoSEQ multiplex PCR. V, J and clone size were drawn from that table, and D and trimming were deduced from the DNA. This table has some 260,000 clones, 70% to 85% appearing once.

This chain joins TRBV27 and TRBJ2-2, with D unclear. The receptor comes from a woman aged 80 or over with active or convalescent COVID-19. Sequenced: peripheral blood. CDR3 coding DNA: TGTGCCAGCAGTTCGGTGTTTCGGGTGGCGAACACCGGGGAGCTGTTTTTT. This translates into CASSSVFRVANTGELFF.